This TCR beta chain was documented in a study of response to subunit inactivated influenza vaccine. General observations from the study: That few new T cells are recruited by each seasonal influenza vaccination was the authors' suggestion.

This clonotype was seen at least ten times. Its antigen is still unknown. This CDR3 is built from 11 residues. Germline CDR1 is SGHRS and CDR2 is YFSETQ. V was clipped by 3 bases and J by 1 base, with 1 base between them. Each CDR3 protein is one row after TCRdb ran MiXCR on the RT-PCR reads. The data show about 180,000 distinct CDR3 sequences, about a tenth seen once. This chain uses TRBV5-1 with TRBJ2-5; D gene uncertain. This TCR was sampled from a man aged 45-65 years who received an inactivated influenza vaccine. This sample comprised non-naive T cells sorted from PBMCs, obtained on the day of vaccination. The CDR3 is CASSSQETQYF. The DNA for the CDR3 is TGCGCCAGCAGCTCCCAAGAGACCCAGTACTTC.